This T cell receptor beta chain was sequenced in a study of blood T cell repertoires in COVID-19. Overall study: T cells, B-cell-depleted T cells, or PBMCs supplied cDNA or gDNA.

Germline CDR1 and CDR2: SGHVS and FQNEAQ. The CDR3 extends over 14 amino acids. The V and J ends lost 5 bases and 9 bases respectively, with 17 bases between them. The data were produced by immunoSEQ multiplex PCR, yet TCRdb's version contains in-frame clones alone and is incomplete. Of 350,000 to 400,000 clones in the sample, approximately 89% were seen once. Living in 24 US areas, the participants were between 18 and 89 years of age. Exposed volunteers were people who met a COVID-19 case within 2 weeks before study entry. The receptor comes from a woman aged 40 to 50 who had been exposed to COVID-19. The material sequenced was PBMCs or T cells enriched from blood (not recorded which). This chain uses TRBV7-8 with TRBJ1-5, with D maybe TRBD1 (6 bases). The CDR3 coding sequence is TGTGCCAGCAGCATGGACAGCTCGACGCGGCCCCAGCATTTT. Residues: CASSMDSSTRPQHF.